The rows below give T cell receptor beta chains drawn from one sample of a study of regulatory T cells in long-lasting Graves disease. MiXCR was run by TCRdb on the multiplex PCR reads, yielding one entry per CDR3 protein. The table lists roughly 440,000 distinct CDR3 sequences, 15% to 20% of them singletons. This sample also appeared in a second study, on T cells in Graves' hyperthyroidism and ophthalmopathy.

Sequences were derived from peripheral blood mononuclear cells (PBMCs), sampled at new diagnosis, from a patient treated with antithyroid drugs. Every receptor here comes from a woman younger than 35 with Graves disease. The CDR3 runs from the conserved cysteine through the conserved F or W. The D gene is left open where the match is weak. Size is stated for part of the rows, as once, few or many counts, or as a class when the clone is expanded.

size: .; V: TRBV3-1; J: TRBJ1-2; D: TRBD1; DNA: TGTGCCAGCAGCCAAGACCCAACCCCGGACAGGGGCTATGGCTACACCTTC; CDR3: CASSQDPTPDRGYGYTF
size: .; V: TRBV7-2; J: TRBJ1-6; D: .; DNA: TGTGCCAGCAGCTTAGCACTCCGGGGGAGCTCCTATAATTCACCCCTCCACTTT; CDR3: CASSLALRGSSYNSPLHF
size: many; V: TRBV7-2; J: TRBJ1-1; D: .; DNA: TGTGCCAGCAGCTTTGATAGATTGAACACTGAAGCTTTCTTT; CDR3: CASSFDRLNTEAFF
size: many; V: TRBV28; J: TRBJ1-1; D: .; DNA: TGTGCCAGCAGTTTTGGGGCTCGGAACACTGAAGCTTTCTTT; CDR3: CASSFGARNTEAFF
size: few; V: TRBV2; J: TRBJ1-2; D: .; DNA: TGTGCCAGCACCTCAGGGTCGCAGTATGGCTACACCTTC; CDR3: CASTSGSQYGYTF
size: many; V: TRBV11-2; J: TRBJ2-3; D: .; DNA: TGTGCCAGCAGCTTAGAAGCCCGTAGGAGTGATACGCAGTATTTT; CDR3: CASSLEARRSDTQYF
size: few; V: TRBV10-2; J: TRBJ2-2; D: TRBD1; DNA: TGCGCCAGCAGTGAGCCACCGGGACAGGCCCTCACCGGGGAGCTGTTTTTT; CDR3: CASSEPPGQALTGELFF
size: .; V: TRBV18; J: TRBJ2-7; D: .; DNA: TGTGCCAGCTCACCAACATCGGGAGACTCCTACGAGCAGTACTTC; CDR3: CASSPTSGDSYEQYF
size: many; V: TRBV7-7; J: TRBJ2-5; D: TRBD1; DNA: TGTGCTAGCAGCTCCGACAGGGGGCCGGAGACCCAGTACTTC; CDR3: CASSSDRGPETQYF
size: .; V: TRBV6-2/TRBV6-3; J: TRBJ2-1; D: TRBD1; DNA: TGTGCCAGCAGCCCCACCGGGACAGGGGATGAGCAGTTCTTC; CDR3: CASSPTGTGDEQFF
size: few; V: TRBV5-4; J: TRBJ2-1; D: .; DNA: TGTGCCAGCAGCTTGGAAACTTTGAGCAATGAGCAGTTCTTC; CDR3: CASSLETLSNEQFF
size: few; V: TRBV10-3; J: TRBJ2-2; D: .; DNA: TGTGCCATCAGTACAGGGAACACCGGGGAGCTGTTTTTT; CDR3: CAISTGNTGELFF
size: few; V: TRBV5-1; J: TRBJ1-1; D: .; DNA: TGCGCCAGCAGCTCACAGGTGGGGGGTACTGAAGCTTTCTTT; CDR3: CASSSQVGGTEAFF
size: many; V: TRBV28; J: TRBJ2-4; D: .; DNA: TGTGCCAGCAGTTCCCCGGGGAGTCGGCCCAAAAACATTCAGTACTTC; CDR3: CASSSPGSRPKNIQYF
size: many; V: TRBV3-1; J: TRBJ2-7; D: .; DNA: TGTGCCAGCAGCCAAGGAACTATAGCCTACGAGCAGTACTTC; CDR3: CASSQGTIAYEQYF
size: few; V: TRBV7-2; J: TRBJ1-5; D: .; DNA: TGTGCCAGCAGCTTAGTTGGGGAACTCAATCAGCCCCAGCATTTT; CDR3: CASSLVGELNQPQHF
size: .; V: TRBV4-2; J: TRBJ2-7; D: TRBD2; DNA: TGTGCCAGCAGCCAAGTGGAGCTAGCGGGAGGGGTCGACGAGCAGTACTTC; CDR3: CASSQVELAGGVDEQYF
size: many; V: TRBV20-1; J: TRBJ2-3; D: .; DNA: TGCAGTGCGCGGAGACCGGGCACAGATACGCAGTATTTT; CDR3: CSARRPGTDTQYF
size: .; V: TRBV7-9; J: TRBJ2-5; D: .; DNA: TGTGCCAGCAGCTTAACCCCTAGTGGGGATGGGGAGACCCAGTACTTC; CDR3: CASSLTPSGDGETQYF
size: many; V: TRBV18; J: TRBJ2-2; D: TRBD1; DNA: TGTGCCAGCTCACTAAGACAGGGGGCGGACACCGGGGAGCTGTTTTTT; CDR3: CASSLRQGADTGELFF
size: many; V: TRBV20-1; J: TRBJ2-1; D: .; DNA: TGCAGTGCTACCCCTGGGACCCAGAACAATGAGCAGTTCTTC; CDR3: CSATPGTQNNEQFF
size: few; V: TRBV14; J: TRBJ1-1; D: TRBD1; DNA: TGTGCCAGCAGCCCCACATGGGACAGGGGGCGTCGGAACACTGAAGCTTTCTTT; CDR3: CASSPTWDRGRRNTEAFF
size: many; V: TRBV7-3; J: TRBJ2-3; D: TRBD1; DNA: TGTGCCAGCAGCACCCAGGACAGGCAACTACGCACAGATACGCAGTATTTT; CDR3: CASSTQDRQLRTDTQYF
size: .; V: TRBV18; J: TRBJ1-1; D: TRBD1; DNA: TGTGCCAGCTTATTCTCAGGGGGCCCCATCAACACTGAAGCTTTCTTT; CDR3: CASLFSGGPINTEAFF
size: few; V: TRBV7-9; J: TRBJ2-1; D: TRBD2; DNA: TGTGCCAGCAGCACAATGACTAGCGGGAACTACAATGAGCAGTTCTTC; CDR3: CASSTMTSGNYNEQFF
size: .; V: TRBV6-1; J: TRBJ1-4; D: TRBD1; DNA: TGTGCCAGCAGCTGGGACAGGGAAAAACTGTTTTTT; CDR3: CASSWDREKLFF
size: .; V: TRBV3-1; J: TRBJ2-5; D: .; DNA: TGTGCCAGCAGCCCCCAGCCGACAGTACAAGAGACCCAGTACTTC; CDR3: CASSPQPTVQETQYF
size: .; V: TRBV4-3; J: TRBJ2-1; D: TRBD2; DNA: TGCGCCAGCAGCCAAGGACTAGCGGGAGGGCGCAAGTTCTTC; CDR3: CASSQGLAGGRKFF
size: .; V: TRBV7-2; J: TRBJ1-5; D: .; DNA: TGTGCCAGCAGCTTATTAGATACCAATCAGCCCCAGCATTTT; CDR3: CASSLLDTNQPQHF